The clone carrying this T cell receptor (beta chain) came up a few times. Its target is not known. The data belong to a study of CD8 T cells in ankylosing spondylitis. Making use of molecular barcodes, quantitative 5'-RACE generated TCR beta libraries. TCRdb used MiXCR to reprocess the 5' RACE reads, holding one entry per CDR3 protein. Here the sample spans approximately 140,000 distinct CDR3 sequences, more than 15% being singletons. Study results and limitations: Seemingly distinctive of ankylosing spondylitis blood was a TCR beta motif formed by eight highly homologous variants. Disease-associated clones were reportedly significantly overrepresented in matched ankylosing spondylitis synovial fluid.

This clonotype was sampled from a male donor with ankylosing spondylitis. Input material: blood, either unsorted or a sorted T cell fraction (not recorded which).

CDR3 sequence (DNA): TGCGCCAGCAGTGCGGGCGAGCAGTACTTC. Residues: CASSAGEQYF. This rearrangement joins TRBV10-2 to TRBJ2-7; D gene unclear. The V end was cut by 4 bases, the J end by 6 bases, with 4 bases between. Germline CDR1 and CDR2: WSHSY and SAAADI. CDR3 length equals 10 residues.